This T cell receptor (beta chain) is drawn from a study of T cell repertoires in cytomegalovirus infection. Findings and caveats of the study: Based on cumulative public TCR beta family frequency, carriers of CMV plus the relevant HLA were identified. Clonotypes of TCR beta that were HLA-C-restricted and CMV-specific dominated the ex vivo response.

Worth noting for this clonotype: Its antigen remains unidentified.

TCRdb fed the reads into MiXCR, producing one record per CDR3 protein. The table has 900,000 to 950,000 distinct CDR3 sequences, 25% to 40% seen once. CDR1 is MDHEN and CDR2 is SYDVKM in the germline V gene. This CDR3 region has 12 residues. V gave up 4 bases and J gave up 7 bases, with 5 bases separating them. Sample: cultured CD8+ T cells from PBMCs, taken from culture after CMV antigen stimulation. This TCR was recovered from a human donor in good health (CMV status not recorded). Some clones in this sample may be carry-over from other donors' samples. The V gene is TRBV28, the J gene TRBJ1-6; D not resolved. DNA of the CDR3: TGTGCCAGCAGTTCGCAGAATTCACCCCTCCACTTT. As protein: CASSSQNSPLHF.